This T cell receptor beta chain was recorded in a study of Ad26.COV2.S vaccination and SARS-CoV-2 variants. Study as a whole: The donor belonged to the COV1001 Ad26.COV2.S trial arm. The study, taken as a whole, reports: Non-spike TCR breadth was similar in vaccine and placebo recipients. Breadth, reportedly substantial, characterized the spike-specific CD8+ and CD4+ T cell responses after vaccination.

Method: immunoSEQ multiplex PCR; TCRdb's copy keeps in-frame clones and lacks some. The sample consists of some 270,000 clones, around 88% of them appearing once. Comments on this clone: Antigen specificity is unknown.

The treatment is: around 19 received Ad26.COV2.S at low or high dose, single or two shots; a few received placebo; per-sample allocation not given. Collection of the samples took place on day 63 after the first injection of vaccine or placebo. SARS-CoV-2 spike from the Wuhan strain was encoded by the vaccine, an Ad26 vector. V was trimmed by 3 bases and J by 1 base, leaving 16 bases between them. The CDR3 is 17 amino acids. The germline gives CDR1 LNHDA, CDR2 SQIVND (reference sequence). The specimen comprised peripheral blood, sampled in a trial of Ad26.COV2.S vaccine versus placebo. The TCR sequence derives from a person aged 18-65 years who received the Ad26.COV2.S COVID-19 vaccine or a placebo. The J gene is TRBJ1-5, the V gene TRBV19; D not certain. The DNA of the CDR3 is TGTGCCAGTAGTATGCGGAGGAAAGAGGCCAGCAATCAGCCCCAGCATTTT. This codes for CASSMRRKEASNQPQHF.